Listed here are 25 T cell receptor beta chains from one sample, sequenced in a study of T cells in Graves' hyperthyroidism and ophthalmopathy. TCR beta CDR3 region amplification was performed from RNA transcripts. The primer set for the first-round RT-PCR of the TCR CDR3 was HTBI. TCRdb re-analysed the multiplex PCR reads in MiXCR, keeping a single row per CDR3 protein. The sample lists a few hundred thousand distinct CDR3 sequences, 15% seen once, with approximately 32% in the top ten. The sequenced material came from blood. The receptors come from a woman under 40 with Graves' hyperthyroidism.

V usage is TRBV7-9 and J usage is TRBJ1-5; no clear D gene. This CDR3 comprises 17 residues. V was clipped by 7 bases and J by 0 bases, with 19 bases between them. Germline V gives CDR1 SEHNR, CDR2 FQNEAQ (reference sequence). Written as DNA, the CDR3 is TGTGCCAGCATCACCGAACAAGGTAGTTTTAGCAATCAGCCCCAGCATTTT. Its translation: CASITEQGSFSNQPQHF.

Ten or more counts support this clonotype. The chain is built from TRBV7-2 and TRBJ2-7; 11 bases match TRBD2. Germline V gives CDR1 SGHTA, CDR2 FQGNSA. The CDR3 length is 16 residues. The V segment lost 3 bases and the J segment 7 bases; nucleotides outside the gene matches: 11. CDR3 in DNA: TGTGCCAGCAGCTTCACTAGCGGGGGCTACGAGAGAGAGCAGTACTTC. Translated: CASSFTSGGYEREQYF.

This clonotype has a count of ten or more. The chain has TRBV2 and TRBJ1-1, with 9 bases that match TRBD1. V was pared by 7 bases and J by 1 base, with 7 bases of the junction left unmatched. The CDR3 has 15 residues. CDR1 and CDR2 from the germline V gene are SNHLY and FYNNEI. CDR3 coding DNA: TGTGCCAGCAATCTACAGGGGGCTGGGAACACTGAAGCTTTCTTT. It yields the protein CASNLQGAGNTEAFF.

The CDR3 sequence is CASTATRMRYNEQFF. DNA for the CDR3: TGTGCCAGCACGGCCACGCGGATGCGCTACAATGAGCAGTTCTTC. J is TRBJ2-1 and V is TRBV6-1, with D uncertain. Trimming removed 7 bases from V and 3 bases from J, with 16 bases in between. There are 15 residues in the CDR3. Germline V gene data show CDR1 as MNHNS and CDR2 as SASEGT.

In this sample, this clonotype turned up many times. The rearrangement joins TRBV20-1 to TRBJ2-7; 10 bases map to TRBD2. J gave up 2 bases and V 5 bases, and 6 bases lay outside the gene matches. The V gene's germline CDR1 is DFQATT and CDR2 SNEGSKA (reference sequence). The CDR3 contains 14 residues. The CDR3 protein is CSARKREGTYEQYF. In nucleotides, the CDR3 is TGCAGTGCTCGGAAGCGGGAGGGAACCTACGAGCAGTACTTC.

The rearrangement links TRBV10-3 to TRBJ2-1; possible D gene TRBD2, 5 bases. The CDR3 covers 15 residues. Trimming removed 0 bases at V and 6 bases at J, with 12 bases between. In germline, CDR1 is ENHRY, CDR2 SYGVKD. The CDR3 nucleotides are TGTGCCATCAGTGAGTCCCGGGGTGAAATCAATGAGCAGTTCTTC. Its translation: CAISESRGEINEQFF.

This clonotype was counted at least ten times. The rearrangement links TRBV7-2 to TRBJ2-3; D not resolved. Germline V CDR1 and CDR2: SGHTA, FQGNSA. V was cut by 4 bases and J by 5 bases, with 7 bases left in between. The CDR3 covers 12 residues. CDR3 in DNA: TGTGCCAGCAGCTGGGGAAGAGATACGCAGTATTTT. It is translated as CASSWGRDTQYF.

The sample holds many counts of this clonotype. This sequence joins TRBV3-1 and TRBJ2-1; TRBD2 matches 8 bases. The ends lost 4 bases at V and 12 bases at J; junction bases unmatched: 14. Germline loops: CDR1 LGHDT, CDR2 YNNKEL (reference sequence). The CDR3 covers 15 residues. The CDR3 bases are TGTGCCAGCAGCCCGGGGACGGGAGGGCCGGCTGGGCAGTTCTTC. The encoded protein is CASSPGTGGPAGQFF.

On this clonotype: A clone one base away is much larger, so this may be a read error. This chain connects TRBV3-1 to TRBJ2-1, with 9 bases lining up with TRBD2. CDR1 and CDR2 from the germline V gene are LGHDT and YNNKEL (reference sequence). The CDR3 is made up of 16 amino acids. The CDR3 region is CVSSPTAGGTYNEQFF. CDR3 coding DNA: TGTGTCAGCAGCCCGACGGCGGGAGGGACCTACAATGAGCAGTTCTTC.

The rearrangement joins TRBV3-1 to TRBJ1-4, with D unresolved. The length of the CDR3 is 15 residues. Germline V gene lookup returns CDR1 LGHDT and CDR2 YNNKEL (reference sequence). V lost 2 bases, J lost 4 bases, and 11 bases lay in between. CDR3 bases: TGTGCCAGCAGCCAACAGGACTTTTTTAATGAAAAACTGTTTTTT. This translates into CASSQQDFFNEKLFF.

This clonotype has a handful of counts. This chain links TRBV15 with TRBJ2-7; 8 bases are a match to TRBD2. In germline, CDR1 is LNHNV, CDR2 YYDKDF (reference sequence). Germline trimming cut 2 bases from V and 2 bases from J; bases unmatched to any gene: 2. The CDR3 totals 14 residues. CDR3 coding DNA: TGTGCCACCAGCAGACGGGAGGGCCCCTACGAGCAGTACTTC. Its translation is CATSRREGPYEQYF.

The chain is built from TRBV28 and TRBJ1-2; D is unclear. V lost 3 bases and J lost 0, with 8 bases in between. The germline V gene encodes CDR1 MDHEN and CDR2 SYDVKM. The CDR3 spans 14 residues. The CDR3, as DNA: TGTGCCAGCAGTTTGAACGGAGCTAACTATGGCTACACCTTC. Translated, it gives CASSLNGANYGYTF.

This clonotype was picked up a small number of times. A much bigger clone sits one base away, suggesting this may be a read error. The chain employs TRBV3-1 and TRBJ1-1; TRBD1 matches 8 bases. The V gene end was trimmed by 2 bases and the J gene end by 7 bases; junction bases not matched to a gene: 9. This CDR3 spans 15 amino acids. CDR1 and CDR2 from the germline V gene are LGHDT and YNNKEL (reference sequence). The CDR3 spells CASSQLDRVDIEAFF. The CDR3 nucleotides are TGTGCCAGCAGCCAATTGGACAGGGTGGACATTGAAGCTTTCTTT.

The rearrangement uses TRBV24-1 and TRBJ2-1; 9 nucleotides align to TRBD2. Trimming at V came to 1 base and at J to 7 bases, leaving 10 bases not matched to a gene. The CDR3 is 17 residues long. CDR1 and CDR2 (germline): KGHDR, SFDVKD. The CDR3 coding sequence is TGTGCCACCAGTGATTTCAAGGGGCTCGCGGGAGGGAATGAGCAGTTCTTC. This codes for CATSDFKGLAGGNEQFF.

In this sample, this clonotype turned up a few times. The chain is built from TRBV10-3 and TRBJ2-3, with D tentatively TRBD2 (6 bases). The CDR3 covers 19 residues. The germline V gene has CDR1 ENHRY and CDR2 SYGVKD. Trimming shortened V by 0 bases and J by 3 bases, and 22 bases separated the two germline ends. The CDR3 DNA sequence: TGTGCCATCAGTGAGTCAGCTTATGGCGCGGGATGGAGTACAGATACGCAGTATTTT. Its protein is CAISESAYGAGWSTDTQYF.

This clonotype was recorded at least ten times. Written as DNA, the CDR3 is TGTGCCAGCAGCCAAGTTGAAGCGGGAGGTGCCATAATCGATGAGCAGTTCTTC. Amino acid sequence: CASSQVEAGGAIIDEQFF. The V gene is TRBV4-2, the J gene TRBJ2-1, with TRBD2 matching over 9 bases. There are 18 residues in the CDR3. With V trimmed by 1 base and J by 8 bases, 15 bases remained unmatched. Germline V gives CDR1 LGHNA, CDR2 YNFKEQ.

In its sample, this clonotype was seen many times. The chain has TRBV18 and TRBJ2-1; D unclear. CDR1 is KGHSH, CDR2 LQKENI, per germline. V was trimmed by 4 bases and J by 7 bases, leaving 5 bases between them. The CDR3 runs 11 residues. In DNA, the CDR3 is TGTGCCAGCTCACAGGGAAATGAGCAGTTCTTC. Translating gives CASSQGNEQFF. The whole variable domain, remainder taken from reference TRBV18 and TRBJ2-1, is NAGVMQNPRHLVRRRGQEARLRCSPMKGHSHVYWYRQLPEEGLKFMVYLQKENIIDESGMPKERFSAEFPKEGPSILRIQQVVRGDSAAYFCASSQGNEQFFGPGTRLTVL.

This clonotype turned up a few times. This chain connects TRBV5-1 to TRBJ2-5; 7 nucleotides match TRBD2. CDR1 and CDR2 from the germline V gene are SGHRS and YFSETQ. V dropped 4 bases and J dropped 4; count of bases not matched to a gene: 22. CDR3 length: 19 amino acids. The CDR3 reads CASSPGHGGNSRIGETQYF. The DNA of the CDR3 is TGCGCCAGCAGCCCGGGTCACGGGGGGAACTCCAGGATAGGAGAGACCCAGTACTTC.

This clonotype has ten or more counts. V is TRBV20-1 and J is TRBJ2-7, with 10 bases aligning to TRBD2. The CDR3 runs 17 residues. Germline values: CDR1 DFQATT, CDR2 SNEGSKA (reference sequence). The trim removed 3 bases at V and 0 bases at J, leaving 11 bases unmatched. The CDR3 reads CSASGLAGVASSYEQYF. CDR3 sequence (DNA): TGCAGTGCTAGTGGGCTAGCGGGAGTTGCCTCCTCCTACGAGCAGTACTTC.

This sequence joins TRBV4-1 and TRBJ1-2; D call uncertain. Germline V lookup: CDR1 MGHRA, CDR2 YSYEKL. The CDR3 has 14 amino acids. The ends were cut back, 1 base at V and 4 bases at J, with 10 bases in the middle. The DNA for the CDR3 is TGCGCCAGCAGCCAAGTAAGGTCGGCCTATGGCTACACCTTC. Its protein product is CASSQVRSAYGYTF.

The sample holds many counts of this clonotype. The chain joins TRBV18 to TRBJ2-7; D gene unclear. The CDR3 runs 15 residues. V lost 2 bases and J lost 3, with 14 bases in between. Germline loops: CDR1 KGHSH, CDR2 LQKENI. Written as DNA, the CDR3 is TGTGCCAGCTCACCAGGAAATCCAGGAAGCTACGAGCAGTACTTC. This gives the protein CASSPGNPGSYEQYF.

This clonotype came up many times. The chain combines TRBV28 with TRBJ1-2; a weak D match, TRBD1 (6 bases). Germline V lookup: CDR1 MDHEN, CDR2 SYDVKM. V was clipped by 5 bases and J by 7 bases, with 14 bases between them. The CDR3 has 13 amino acids. CDR3: CASSLPTGFGYTF. The CDR3 DNA sequence: TGTGCCAGCAGTCTCCCTACAGGGTTTGGCTACACCTTC.

This clonotype was found many times. The J gene is TRBJ2-1, the V gene TRBV24-1, with 10 bases lining up with TRBD2. The trim removed 4 bases at V and 10 bases at J, leaving 3 bases unmatched. Germline CDR1 KGHDR, CDR2 SFDVKD. This CDR3 spans 13 amino acids. Here the CDR3 reads CATSEASGSEQFF. In nucleotides, the CDR3 is TGTGCCACCAGTGAGGCTAGCGGGAGCGAGCAGTTCTTC.

This clonotype has at least ten counts. The chain uses TRBV28 and TRBJ2-3; no definite D call. V shed 3 bases and J shed 2 bases, with 15 bases lying between them. Germline V lookup: CDR1 MDHEN, CDR2 SYDVKM. This CDR3 has 16 residues. The CDR3 spells CASSFGLGTNTDTQYF. CDR3 DNA: TGTGCCAGCAGTTTCGGTTTGGGAACCAACACAGATACGCAGTATTTT.

CDR3 amino acids: CASSPRLLAGGNEQFF. The CDR3 bases are TGTGCCAGCAGTCCCCGCCTCCTAGCGGGAGGGAATGAGCAGTTCTTC. This chain connects TRBV27 to TRBJ2-1, with TRBD2 matching over 12 bases. V was clipped by 5 bases and J by 7 bases; unmatched bases: 9. Germline-derived CDR1 and CDR2 are MNHEY and SMNVEV (reference sequence). The CDR3 contains 16 residues.